The clone carrying this T cell receptor (beta chain) has more than one count but fewer than ten. Its antigen is not known. Germline loops: CDR1 SNHLY, CDR2 FYNNEI. This CDR3 comprises 15 residues. V was clipped by 6 bases and J by 1 base; unmatched bases: 7. This sample stems from a study of cytomegalovirus exposure and HLA in healthy donors. Use of 60 Vbeta and 13 Jbeta primers characterized the PCR. The assay was immunoSEQ multiplex PCR, and TCRdb's table has in-frame clones only and misses some. The sample includes fewer than 200,000 clones, approximately 71% of them seen just once. Study-wide results and caveats: In a later analysis, specific HLA alleles were associated with over 15,000 TCR beta sequences at a 0.05 false discovery rate. Solely CMV serostatus was available to characterize immune exposure. In an earlier analysis, most TCR beta V segments were productive about 87% or about 30% of the time.

Participants comprised healthy donors of bone marrow. Sequencing was carried out using PBMCs. This receptor was identified in a male donor in good health and CMV-seronegative. The chain has TRBV2 and TRBJ2-3, with 7 bases identical to TRBD2. The CDR3 bases are TGTGCCAGCAGCCCCTCTAGCGGACGCACAGATACGCAGTATTTT. It encodes CASSPSSGRTDTQYF.